The clone carrying this T cell receptor (beta chain) came up once. Its cognate antigen is unknown. These data originate in a study of Ad26.COV2.S vaccination and SARS-CoV-2 variants. Study as a whole: Each vaccinee took Ad26.COV2.S intramuscularly, once or twice 56 days apart.

Profiling relied on immunoSEQ multiplex PCR, and the TCRdb table lists in-frame clones only, not all of them. This sample has about 480,000 clones, with around 88% found just once. Documented treatment: roughly 18 received Ad26.COV2.S at low or high dose, single or two shots; 5 received placebo; per-sample allocation not given. The investigators took samples on day 63 after the first vaccine or placebo injection. From germline, CDR1 is MNHEY and CDR2 SMNVEV (reference sequence). The CDR3 length is 11 residues. Trimming cost V 8 bases and J 6 bases, with 10 bases left between them. General observations from the study: Reports say spike-specific CD8+ and CD4+ T cell responses covered substantial breadth after vaccination.

This receptor was taken from a person aged 18-65 years who received the Ad26.COV2.S COVID-19 vaccine or a placebo. The sequencing here drew on peripheral blood, taken in a trial of Ad26.COV2.S vaccine versus placebo. This chain links TRBV27 with TRBJ1-1; no reliable D call. The CDR3, as DNA: TGTGCCAGCGCAGGCCCAGCTGAAGCTTTCTTT. Residues: CASAGPAEAFF.